The source of this T cell receptor (beta chain) is a study of T cell repertoires in cytomegalovirus infection. Study overall: CMV infection and matching HLA type were both indicated by public TCR beta signatures.

The study, taken as a whole, reports: HLA-C-restricted CMV clonotypes gave the most frequent clonotype in two of eight donors. Cumulative frequency of public TCR beta families picked out carriers of CMV plus the relevant HLA.

The ends were cut back, 5 bases at V and 5 bases at J, with 10 bases in the middle. The CDR3 is 13 amino acids. Germline V gene sequence: CDR1 ENHRY, CDR2 SYGVKD. TCRdb re-called the reads with MiXCR, one entry per CDR3 protein. The table lists just over 450,000 distinct CDR3 sequences, roughly 42% of them singletons. A note on this clonotype: Its specificity is not known.

The sequenced sample was cultured PBMCs, obtained from culture after CMV antigen stimulation. The TCR was taken from a human donor in good health (CMV status not recorded). Some clones in this sample may be carry-over from other donors' samples. The chain combines TRBV10-3 with TRBJ1-5; D uncertain. CDR3 nucleotide sequence: TGTGCCATCAGTAAGACGTACGATCAGCCCCAGCATTTT. The encoded protein is CAISKTYDQPQHF.